What follows is one T cell receptor beta chain and its context. Its antigen remains unknown. Germline CDR1 and CDR2: SGHTA and FQGNSA. CDR3 length: 17 residues. The trim removed 2 bases at V and 1 base at J, leaving 9 bases unmatched. The data are from a study of cytomegalovirus exposure and HLA in healthy donors. Regarding the study as a whole: Usually a TCR sequence was rare, but some public TCRs were found in many donors.

Vbeta (60) and Jbeta (13) primers were used in the PCR. Produced via immunoSEQ multiplex PCR; TCRdb's table is partial and in-frame only. The repertoire holds some 150,000 clones, with about 81% as singletons. The receptor was isolated from a woman aged 50 to 65 in good health and CMV-seropositive. Material for sequencing was PBMCs. J is TRBJ1-1 and V is TRBV7-2, with TRBD1 identical over 8 bases. The CDR3 is CASSLLGQGAWNTEAFF. In nucleotides, the CDR3 is TGTGCCAGCAGCTTACTCGGGCAGGGGGCTTGGAACACTGAAGCTTTCTTT.